Reported below is one T cell receptor (beta chain). Antigen unknown. This entry belongs to a study of OX40 agonist ivuxolimab in advanced cancers. Study information: A male proportion of 82.7% was recorded, with mean age approximately 57 years and range roughly 23 to 90.

The method was immunoSEQ multiplex PCR; TCRdb's version includes in-frame clones alone and lacks a portion of them. The sample comprises about 20,000 clones, about 80% of which are singletons, and 20% to 25% rests with the top ten. Broader study findings: Clonal expansion from baseline to week 6 occurred in both CD4+ and CD8+ T cells. Low levels of normalized T-cell clonal expansion also appeared in some nonresponders.

Germline V gene lookup returns CDR1 SGHNT and CDR2 YYREEE (reference sequence). V trimming: 3 bases; J trimming: 0 bases; junction bases outside the gene matches: 3. The CDR3 covers 15 residues. V is TRBV5-4 and J is TRBJ2-1, with TRBD2 matching over 7 bases. The sequence was obtained from an adult with an advanced solid tumor such as melanoma, head and neck, liver or kidney cancer. Sequences were derived from CD4+ or CD8+ T cells sorted from blood, sampled in a trial of the OX40 agonist ivuxolimab. Here the CDR3 reads CASSSLASSYNEQFF. The CDR3, as DNA: TGTGCCAGCAGCTCACTAGCGTCCTCCTACAATGAGCAGTTCTTC.